The 9 T cell receptor beta chains listed next were all sequenced from one sample in a study of cytomegalovirus exposure and HLA in healthy donors. PCR involved 60 Vbeta and 13 Jbeta primers. Sequencing was performed with immunoSEQ multiplex PCR; in TCRdb, only in-frame clones are kept and a portion is missing. The table lists about 100,000 clones. The sample consisted of PBMCs. These receptors were obtained from a girl aged 10 to 17 in good health and CMV-seropositive.

The V and J genes are TRBV18 and TRBJ2-7; TRBD2 is a possible D gene (5 bases). The CDR3 spans 15 residues. Germline CDR1 is KGHSH and CDR2 is LQKENI. V was shortened by 5 bases and J by 3 bases, with 17 bases between the two germline ends. The CDR3 DNA reads as TGTGCCAGCTCATCAACCGGGAAAGCCTTCTACGAGCAGTACTTC. Translation gives CASSSTGKAFYEQYF.

V is TRBV30 and J is TRBJ1-2; unclear D gene. Trimming pared 5 bases from V and 7 bases from J, leaving 17 bases between. Per germline, CDR1 GTSNPN and CDR2 SVGIG (reference sequence). CDR3 length: 13 amino acids. CDR3 protein: CAWSDGEIFGYTF. CDR3 DNA: TGTGCCTGGTCGGATGGGGAGATTTTTGGCTACACCTTC.

The genes are TRBV27 and TRBJ1-1, with 7 bases fitting TRBD1. The CDR3 covers 13 residues. Germline CDR1 is MNHEY and CDR2 is SMNVEV (reference sequence). Germline trimming cut 3 bases from V and 6 bases from J; bases unmatched to any gene: 4. CDR3 DNA sequence: TGTGCCAGCAGTTTCCACAGGGGTGCTGAAGCTTTCTTT. This encodes CASSFHRGAEAFF.

The rearrangement uses TRBV29-1 and TRBJ2-7; TRBD1 is a possible D gene (6 bases). Germline CDR1 and CDR2: SQVTM and ANQGSEA. This CDR3 is built from 13 residues. V shed 5 bases and J shed 3 bases, with 14 bases lying between them. CDR3 loop: CSVSGTLFYEQYF. The CDR3 nucleotides are TGCAGCGTTTCCGGGACACTATTCTACGAGCAGTACTTC.

The chain combines TRBV30 with TRBJ2-5, with D maybe TRBD1 (5 bases). The CDR3 has 13 residues. CDR1 and CDR2 (germline): GTSNPN, SVGIG (reference sequence). Deletions cut 3 bases from V and 2 bases from J, with 10 bases between. The CDR3 DNA is TGTGCCTGGAGGCAGGACAAACAAGAGACCCAGTACTTC. This codes for CAWRQDKQETQYF.

CDR3 nucleotide sequence: TGTGCCAGCAGCCGGACTCATCAAGAGACCCAGTACTTC. This encodes CASSRTHQETQYF. The chain carries TRBV5-6 and TRBJ2-5; a weak D match, TRBD2 (5 bases). V was clipped by 4 bases and J by 2 bases, with 9 bases between them. Per germline, CDR1 SGHDT and CDR2 YYEEEE. The CDR3 contains 13 residues.

The V and J genes are TRBV30 and TRBJ2-5; TRBD1 might be the D (5 bases). Germline loops: CDR1 GTSNPN, CDR2 SVGIG (reference sequence). The CDR3 length is 13 residues. The V and J ends lost 4 bases and 7 bases respectively, with 16 bases between them. The CDR3 DNA is TGTGCCTGGACCGAAGGGGCGGTGGGGACCCAGTACTTC. It encodes CAWTEGAVGTQYF.

The chain recombines TRBV6-1 with TRBJ1-4; D not certain. The CDR3 loop spans 10 amino acids. Per the germline V gene, CDR1 is MNHNS and CDR2 is SASEGT. V lost 8 bases to trimming and J lost 8 bases, with 6 bases between them. The CDR3 protein is CASSREKLFF. The CDR3 nucleotides read TGTGCCAGCTCGCGGGAAAAACTGTTTTTT.

V usage is TRBV18 and J usage is TRBJ1-5; D unclear. Germline CDR1 KGHSH, CDR2 LQKENI. V was pared by 3 bases and J by 0 bases, with 21 bases between. The CDR3 extends over 19 amino acids. CDR3 bases: TGTGCCAGCTCACCGGAGCTAGACGGAAGATATTATAGCAATCAGCCCCAGCATTTT. It yields the protein CASSPELDGRYYSNQPQHF.